One and the same sample provided the 2 T cell receptor beta chains below, sequenced in a study of shared clonotypes between healthy human individuals. Selected positively for CCR7 and CD45RO-negative, naive CD8 cells excluded terminally differentiated effector memory CD45RA+ cells. Method: immunoSEQ multiplex PCR; TCRdb's copy keeps in-frame clones and lacks some. The sample includes about 680,000 clones, about 92% seen only once; the top ten take approximately 24%. Sequencing was done on a sample of naive CD8+ T cells sorted from blood. These receptors were obtained from a young man in good health.

The genes are TRBV27 and TRBJ2-7; D gene unclear. Germline V gives CDR1 MNHEY, CDR2 SMNVEV (reference sequence). The CDR3 runs 17 residues. The V gene lost 5 bases and the J gene lost 1 base, with 21 bases spanning the gap. The CDR3 bases are TGTGCCAGCAGTCCCTCCTCCTCTATGGACCTTTCCTACGAGCAGTACTTC. Translating it yields CASSPSSSMDLSYEQYF.

This clone appeared a single time. The chain has TRBV5-4 and TRBJ2-1, with a weak D call TRBD2 (6 bases). The CDR3 is 15 residues long. V lost 2 bases and J 0 bases, leaving 9 bases between the germline ends. Germline values: CDR1 SGHNT, CDR2 YYREEE (reference sequence). CDR3 bases: TGTGCCAGCAGCTTCTACGGGAGCTCCTACAATGAGCAGTTCTTC. Residues: CASSFYGSSYNEQFF.